This T cell receptor beta chain was sequenced in a study of Ad26.COV2.S vaccination and SARS-CoV-2 variants. Study-wide points: Total T cell responses may have been underestimated by the TCR breadth and depth analyses.

Treatment here: about 20 received Ad26.COV2.S at low or high dose, single or two shots; 5 received placebo; per-sample allocation not given. Each sample was drawn 63 days after the first injection (of vaccine or placebo). As for this clone: Antigen unknown.

With 1 base clipped from V and 7 bases from J, the junction kept 9 bases outside the gene matches. The germline CDR1 and CDR2 sequences are GTSNPN and SVGIG (reference sequence). This CDR3 has 16 amino acids. Sequencing used immunoSEQ multiplex PCR; TCRdb keeps in-frame clones, though not all of them. There are 400,000 to 500,000 clones in the sample; about 91% occur only once, and about 2.5% lies in the top ten. The specimen comprised peripheral blood, sampled in a trial of Ad26.COV2.S vaccine versus placebo. The origin of this receptor is a person aged 18-65 years who received the Ad26.COV2.S COVID-19 vaccine or a placebo. The gene calls are TRBV30 and TRBJ1-5; TRBD1 agrees at 11 bases. Here the CDR3 reads CAWSESGTGGWQPQHF. The CDR3, as DNA: TGTGCCTGGAGTGAATCCGGGACAGGGGGTTGGCAGCCCCAGCATTTT.